This note documents a single TCR beta chain sequence. The cohort comprised adults aged roughly 18 to 100 years residing in about 25 US areas. Trimming left V 6 bases short and J 1 base short, with 15 bases between. Germline-derived CDR1 and CDR2 are MNHEY and SMNVEV (reference sequence). The CDR3 covers 15 residues. This sample is drawn from a study of blood T cell repertoires in COVID-19. Sequenced by immunoSEQ multiplex PCR; TCRdb stores in-frame clones only, minus some. The sample lists roughly 200,000 clones, about 80% occurring once. The sequence derives from a woman aged 55-70 years with acute COVID-19. The chain joins TRBV27 to TRBJ1-1; a weak D match, TRBD1 (5 bases). The specimen was PBMCs or T cells enriched from blood (not recorded which). CDR3 bases: TGTGCCAGCAGCCGATTCTCGGACAAGAACACTGAAGCTTTCTTT. It is translated as CASSRFSDKNTEAFF.